Shown below are 23 T cell receptor beta chains from a single sample sequenced in a study of cytomegalovirus exposure and HLA in healthy donors. In the PCR, 60 Vbeta and 13 Jbeta primers were used. Libraries were prepared by immunoSEQ multiplex PCR; TCRdb keeps only in-frame clonotypes and omits some of them. The sample yields about 160,000 clones, roughly 80% seen once. The sample consisted of PBMCs. Receptors were obtained from a man aged 50-60 years in good health and CMV-seropositive.

This sequence joins TRBV27 and TRBJ2-1, with D possibly matching TRBD2 (5 bases). The V gene's germline CDR1 is MNHEY and CDR2 SMNVEV (reference sequence). The CDR3 contains 13 residues. V dropped 8 bases and J dropped 4 bases, with 12 bases sitting between them. DNA for the CDR3: TGTGCCAGCTATGGTCGGGGATACAATGAGCAGTTCTTC. It translates to CASYGRGYNEQFF.

The J gene is TRBJ1-1, the V gene TRBV7-2; no clear D. The CDR3 totals 14 residues. The V end was cut by 3 bases, the J end by 3 bases, with 11 bases between. The germline V gene has CDR1 SGHTA and CDR2 FQGNSA. DNA of the CDR3: TGTGCCAGCAGCTTCGGAGGGAGGGACACTGAAGCTTTCTTT. This sequence encodes CASSFGGRDTEAFF.

The V gene is TRBV9, the J gene TRBJ1-1, with D maybe TRBD1 (5 bases). Germline values: CDR1 SGDLS, CDR2 YYNGEE. V gave up 0 bases and J gave up 7 bases, with 10 bases separating them. CDR3 length equals 13 residues. CDR3 sequence (DNA): TGTGCCAGCAGCGTAGCTGAAAGGGGTGAAGCTTTCTTT. Translation: CASSVAERGEAFF.

The chain carries TRBV2 and TRBJ2-2; 11 positions match TRBD2. The CDR3 totals 15 residues. V gave up 8 bases and J gave up 1 base; unmatched junction bases: 3. CDR1 and CDR2 (germline): SNHLY, FYNNEI. Here the CDR3 reads CASGGTSGNTGELFF. CDR3 nucleotide sequence: TGTGCCAGCGGGGGGACTAGCGGGAACACCGGGGAGCTGTTTTTT.

The V gene is TRBV19, the J gene TRBJ1-5; D is possibly TRBD1 (5 bases). The V end lost 3 bases, the J end lost 4 bases, and 10 bases lay between the germline ends. This CDR3 has 14 residues. CDR1 is LNHDA, CDR2 SQIVND, per germline (reference sequence). The CDR3: CASSMSTVNQPQHF. DNA for the CDR3: TGTGCCAGTAGTATGTCGACAGTTAATCAGCCCCAGCATTTT.

V and J are TRBV29-1 and TRBJ1-2, with a weak D call TRBD1 (6 bases). Germline V gene sequence: CDR1 SQVTM, CDR2 ANQGSEA. The CDR3 has 12 residues. Trimming cost V 6 bases and J 2 bases, with 10 bases left between them. As DNA, the CDR3 is TGCAGCGTGAACAGGGAGAACTATGGCTACACCTTC. This sequence encodes CSVNRENYGYTF.

This chain links TRBV11-2 with TRBJ2-2, with D possibly being TRBD2 (6 bases). This CDR3 has 15 residues. Germline-derived CDR1 and CDR2 are SGHAT and FQNNGV. Trimming pared 7 bases from V and 2 bases from J, leaving 14 bases between. In nucleotides, the CDR3 is TGTGCCAGCACCCACAGGCGGGATAACACCGGGGAGCTGTTTTTT. It is translated as CASTHRRDNTGELFF.

The chain is built from TRBV27 and TRBJ2-1, with TRBD2 identical over 10 bases. The germline CDR1 and CDR2 sequences are MNHEY and SMNVEV (reference sequence). Trimming took 0 bases from V and 4 from J; bases not matched to a gene: 9. The CDR3 loop spans 18 amino acids. CDR3: CASSLSLQTSGRYNEQFF. CDR3 DNA: TGTGCCAGCAGTTTATCGCTTCAGACTAGCGGGCGTTACAATGAGCAGTTCTTC.

The V gene is TRBV6-1, the J gene TRBJ1-1; D may be TRBD1 (5 bases). The ends were cut back, 4 bases at V and 7 bases at J, with 16 bases in the middle. CDR3 length equals 14 residues. The germline V gene has CDR1 MNHNS and CDR2 SASEGT. The CDR3 DNA reads as TGTGCCAGCAGTGGCCCCTTAAGGGGTGGTGAAGCTTTCTTT. This sequence encodes CASSGPLRGGEAFF.

The rearrangement joins TRBV10-3 to TRBJ2-1, with TRBD2 matching over 8 bases. With V trimmed by 1 base and J by 4 bases, 0 bases remained unmatched. The CDR3 runs 14 residues. The germline V gene encodes CDR1 ENHRY and CDR2 SYGVKD. CDR3 residues: CAISELAGYNEQFF. Written as DNA, the CDR3 is TGTGCCATCAGTGAGTTAGCGGGATACAATGAGCAGTTCTTC.

This clone was recorded a few times. This chain links TRBV7-2 with TRBJ2-1; 8 bases line up with TRBD1. The CDR3 contains 15 residues. Germline trimming cut 1 base from V and 7 bases from J; bases unmatched to any gene: 6. From germline, CDR1 is SGHTA and CDR2 FQGNSA. The CDR3 nucleotides are TGTGCCAGCAGCTTAGAATGGACAGGGAGGAATGAGCAGTTCTTC. Translated: CASSLEWTGRNEQFF.

The chain carries TRBV27 and TRBJ1-1; 7 nucleotides match TRBD1. This CDR3 comprises 14 residues. The germline CDR1 and CDR2 sequences are MNHEY and SMNVEV (reference sequence). The J segment lost 5 bases and the V segment lost 5 bases, leaving 8 bases of the junction unmatched. CDR3 amino acids: CASSIRQGRTEAFF. CDR3 sequence (DNA): TGTGCCAGCAGTATTCGACAGGGACGTACTGAAGCTTTCTTT.

The chain links TRBV19 to TRBJ2-1; TRBD2 is a possible D gene (6 bases). Germline V CDR1 and CDR2: LNHDA, SQIVND (reference sequence). The CDR3 loop spans 15 amino acids. The ends were cut back, 6 bases at V and 1 base at J, with 13 bases in the middle. In nucleotides, the CDR3 is TGTGCCAGTAGCATCCCGGGACTGTCCTACAATGAGCAGTTCTTC. It codes for CASSIPGLSYNEQFF.

V gene TRBV6-5 combines with J gene TRBJ2-7; weak D call: TRBD1 (6 bases). From germline, CDR1 is MNHEY and CDR2 SVGAGI. Trimming removed 4 bases from V and 0 bases from J, with 13 bases in between. The CDR3 consists of 15 residues. The CDR3: CASSSKQGSSYEQYF. CDR3 nucleotide sequence: TGTGCCAGCAGTTCTAAGCAGGGGAGCTCCTACGAGCAGTACTTC.

This chain links TRBV6-5 with TRBJ2-5; possibly TRBD2 for D (7 bases). This CDR3 region has 15 residues. Germline V gene sequence: CDR1 MNHEY, CDR2 SVGAGI. V was shortened by 2 bases and J by 7 bases, with 17 bases between the two germline ends. The CDR3 reads CASSYGGGRETTQYF. The CDR3 DNA reads TGTGCCAGCAGTTACGGTGGGGGGCGGGAGACGACCCAGTACTTC.

The chain employs TRBV30 and TRBJ2-7, with D unclear. Per the germline V gene, CDR1 is GTSNPN and CDR2 is SVGIG (reference sequence). Trimming stripped 0 bases from V and 4 bases from J, with 7 bases between. This CDR3 region has 12 residues. CDR3 sequence: CAWSVTRYEQYF. CDR3 nucleotides: TGTGCCTGGAGTGTGACGAGGTACGAGCAGTACTTC.

This chain joins TRBV4-1 and TRBJ2-3; TRBD2 agrees at 15 bases. CDR1 is MGHRA and CDR2 is YSYEKL in the germline V gene. The CDR3 runs to 17 residues. With 3 bases clipped from V and 3 bases from J, the junction kept 4 bases outside the gene matches. Here the CDR3 DNA reads TGCGCCAGCAGCCACCCCGGACTAGCGGGAGGGACAGATACGCAGTATTTT. It is translated as CASSHPGLAGGTDTQYF.

With regard to this clone: The same CDR3 is also encoded by other DNA sequences in this sample. The chain uses TRBV18 and TRBJ2-7; TRBD2 might be the D (6 bases). In germline, CDR1 is KGHSH, CDR2 LQKENI. The CDR3 covers 12 residues. The V and J ends lost 6 bases and 0 bases respectively, with 6 bases between them. The CDR3 DNA is TGTGCCAGCTCGCGGGACTCCTACGAGCAGTACTTC. Amino acid sequence: CASSRDSYEQYF.

This sequence joins TRBV5-1 and TRBJ2-3; D is possibly TRBD1 (5 bases). The CDR3 length is 14 residues. Germline CDR1 reads SGHRS; CDR2 reads YFSETQ. Trimming stripped 6 bases from V and 0 bases from J, with 11 bases between. CDR3 coding DNA: TGCGCCAGCAACAGGTTTACTAGCACAGATACGCAGTATTTT. Its protein is CASNRFTSTDTQYF.

This chain uses TRBV30 with TRBJ1-5; D is unresolved. The CDR3 covers 14 residues. Deletions cut 0 bases from V and 3 bases from J, with 9 bases between. Per germline, CDR1 GTSNPN and CDR2 SVGIG (reference sequence). CDR3 residues: CAWSVSPYNQPQHF. The CDR3 DNA reads TGTGCCTGGAGTGTATCGCCCTACAATCAGCCCCAGCATTTT.

The chain recombines TRBV7-8 with TRBJ2-3; D is possibly TRBD1 (5 bases). From germline, CDR1 is SGHVS and CDR2 FQNEAQ. V was cut by 1 base and J by 2 bases, with 10 bases left in between. This CDR3 region has 15 residues. The CDR3 sequence: CASSLDRGPTDTQYF. The CDR3 bases are TGTGCCAGCAGCTTAGATAGGGGCCCCACAGATACGCAGTATTTT.

V is TRBV4-2 and J is TRBJ1-1; tentative D call: TRBD1 (6 bases). The V end lost 2 bases, the J end lost 3 bases, and 16 bases lay between the germline ends. Germline CDR1 and CDR2: LGHNA and YNFKEQ. The CDR3 is 16 amino acids. CDR3 coding DNA: TGTGCCAGCAGCCAATGGAACAGGGTAGGAGACACTGAAGCTTTCTTT. Encoded protein: CASSQWNRVGDTEAFF.

This clone was detected once. V is TRBV28 and J is TRBJ2-2; 9 bases align to TRBD2. Germline CDR1 reads MDHEN; CDR2 reads SYDVKM. Unmatched junction bases numbered 4, after V lost 7 bases and J lost 4 bases. The CDR3 loop spans 14 amino acids. The CDR3 DNA follows: TGTGCCAGCAATGCGGGGGGGAGCACCGGGGAGCTGTTTTTT. Translation gives CASNAGGSTGELFF.